The sequence of this TCR beta chain was determined in a study of shared clonotypes between healthy human individuals. General study findings and limits: Despite large depth, rarefaction showed incomplete sorted-subset sequencing. Clonotypes shared by all four sorted-subset donors had higher generation probabilities than non-shared clonotypes.

About this clone: Its antigen is unidentified.

Naive CD8 cells, CD45RO-negative and positively selected for CCR7, excluded terminally differentiated effector memory CD45RA+ cells. The ends lost 1 base at V and 5 bases at J; junction bases unmatched: 6. Germline V lookup: CDR1 SGHAT, CDR2 FQNNGV. This CDR3 is built from 15 residues. The authors split each subset's genomic DNA evenly across several immunoSEQ plates. The table came from immunoSEQ multiplex PCR; TCRdb's copy has only in-frame clones and leaves some out. The sample carries 760,000 or so clones, about 97% recorded once. The source material was naive CD8+ T cells sorted from blood. The receptor was isolated from a man younger than 40 in good health. The chain links TRBV11-2 to TRBJ2-5; 8 bases line up with TRBD1. The CDR3, as DNA: TGTGCCAGCAGCTTAGGGCAGGGGGCGCGGGAGACCCAGTACTTC. Protein product: CASSLGQGARETQYF.